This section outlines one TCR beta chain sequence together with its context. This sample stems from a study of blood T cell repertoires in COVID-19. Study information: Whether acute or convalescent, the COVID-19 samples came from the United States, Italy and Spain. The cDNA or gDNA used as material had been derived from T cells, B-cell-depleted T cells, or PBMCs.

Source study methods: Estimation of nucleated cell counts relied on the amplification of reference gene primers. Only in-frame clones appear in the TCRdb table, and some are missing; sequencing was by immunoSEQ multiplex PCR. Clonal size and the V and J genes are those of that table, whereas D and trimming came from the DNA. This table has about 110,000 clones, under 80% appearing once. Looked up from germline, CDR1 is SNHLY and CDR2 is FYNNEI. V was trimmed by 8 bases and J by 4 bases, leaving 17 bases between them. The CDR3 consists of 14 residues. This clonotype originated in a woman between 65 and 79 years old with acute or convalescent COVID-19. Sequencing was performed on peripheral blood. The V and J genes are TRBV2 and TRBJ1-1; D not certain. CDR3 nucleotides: TGTGCCAGCTGCACCCGTGAGGCGACCACTGAAGCTTTCTTT. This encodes CASCTREATTEAFF. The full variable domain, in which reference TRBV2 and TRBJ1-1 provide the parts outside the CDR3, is EPEVTQTPSHQVTQMGQEVILRCVPISNHLYFYWYRQILGQKVEFLVSFYNNEISEKSEIFDDQFSVERPDGSNFTLKIRSTKLEDSAMYFCASCTREATTEAFFGQGTRLTVV.